One sample yielded the 11 T cell receptor beta chains listed below, sequenced in a study of identical twins' blood T cells. From the 5' RACE reads, TCRdb called clonotypes with MiXCR, one entry per CDR3 protein. The data hold roughly 380,000 distinct CDR3 sequences, with over 25% observed a single time. Sequenced: PBMCs. Every receptor here comes from a woman aged 18-55 years in good health.

This clonotype was detected a few times. The chain joins TRBV12-5 to TRBJ2-7; D is possibly TRBD2 (6 bases). The germline V gene has CDR1 LGHNT and CDR2 FRNRAP. This CDR3 is built from 14 residues. The V end lost 5 bases, the J end lost 4 bases, and 15 bases lay between the germline ends. CDR3 protein: CASGPRRGEYEQYF. The CDR3 bases are TGTGCTAGTGGTCCACGGCGGGGTGAATACGAGCAGTACTTC.

This chain connects TRBV9 to TRBJ2-7, with D perhaps matching TRBD2 (6 bases). V lost 0 bases, J lost 3 bases, and 13 bases lay in between. Germline V lookup: CDR1 SGDLS, CDR2 YYNGEE. This CDR3 has 15 residues. The DNA of the CDR3 is TGTGCCAGCAGCGTAGCTACGGGGGTGGGCTACGAGCAGTACTTC. As protein: CASSVATGVGYEQYF.

The V gene is TRBV29-1, the J gene TRBJ2-1, with 10 bases matching TRBD2. V dropped 3 bases and J dropped 1; count of bases not matched to a gene: 12. CDR1 is SQVTM, CDR2 ANQGSEA, per germline. The CDR3 runs to 18 residues. The CDR3 sequence is CSVEVLAGVAVSYNEQFF. CDR3 nucleotide sequence: TGCAGCGTTGAGGTGCTAGCGGGAGTGGCCGTTTCCTACAATGAGCAGTTCTTC.

A few counts support this clonotype. This chain uses TRBV12-3 or TRBV12-4 with TRBJ2-5; 7 nucleotides agree with TRBD1. V shed 3 bases, J shed 1 base, and the junction held 2 bases outside the gene matches. The CDR3 length is 14 residues. The CDR3 protein is CASSLGQFQETQYF. DNA of the CDR3: TGTGCCAGCAGTTTGGGACAGTTCCAAGAGACCCAGTACTTC.

This chain joins TRBV29-1 and TRBJ2-3; possible D gene TRBD2, 6 bases. With 3 bases removed from V and 3 bases from J, the gap between germline ends came to 13 bases. Germline V lookup: CDR1 SQVTM, CDR2 ANQGSEA. The CDR3 length is 14 residues. CDR3 in amino acids: CSVDHGGGTDTQYF. In DNA form, the CDR3 reads TGCAGCGTTGATCACGGTGGGGGGACAGATACGCAGTATTTT.

This CDR3 is CASRANFQDGYTF. The DNA of the CDR3 is TGCGCCAGCAGGGCAAACTTCCAGGATGGCTACACCTTC. The chain has TRBV4-1 and TRBJ1-2; unclear D gene. The CDR3 runs to 13 residues. The germline CDR1 and CDR2 sequences are MGHRA and YSYEKL. Trimming took off 6 bases at V and 6 bases at J, with 14 bases between the two ends.

This chain joins TRBV2 and TRBJ2-7; TRBD2 agrees at 9 bases. The CDR3 has 15 amino acids. The germline gives CDR1 SNHLY, CDR2 FYNNEI. V was pared by 3 bases and J by 3 bases, with 6 bases of the junction left unmatched. This CDR3 reads CASSEVRLADYEQYF. The CDR3 nucleotides read TGTGCCAGCAGTGAGGTTCGACTAGCGGACTACGAGCAGTACTTC.

The rearrangement links TRBV18 to TRBJ2-7; D possibly uses TRBD1 or TRBD2 (6 bases each). The CDR3 extends over 14 amino acids. Germline V gene lookup returns CDR1 KGHSH and CDR2 LQKENI. Trimming stripped 5 bases from V and 5 bases from J, with 16 bases between. The CDR3 loop reads CASSAGIAGDEQYF. The CDR3, as DNA: TGTGCCAGCTCAGCGGGAATAGCAGGGGACGAGCAGTACTTC. The full variable domain, in which reference TRBV18 and TRBJ2-7 provide the parts outside the CDR3, is NAGVMQNPRHLVRRRGQEARLRCSPMKGHSHVYWYRQLPEEGLKFMVYLQKENIIDESGMPKERFSAEFPKEGPSILRIQQVVRGDSAAYFCASSAGIAGDEQYFGPGTRLTVT.

V usage is TRBV23-1 and J usage is TRBJ2-2; D unclear. TRBV23-1 is noted as an ORF with a role that remains uncertain. Trimming removed 7 bases from V and 2 bases from J, with 11 bases in between. The CDR3 sequence is 14 residues long. The CDR3 sequence is CASKKAANTGELFF. The DNA for the CDR3 is TGCGCCAGCAAAAAGGCTGCCAACACCGGGGAGCTGTTTTTT.

Concerning this clonotype itself: The CDR3 ends on some other residue instead of the conserved phenylalanine or tryptophan, so this is likely a read error. This chain uses TRBV6-1 with TRBJ2-1; 14 bases are shared with TRBD2. The trim removed 2 bases at V and 9 bases at J, leaving 9 bases unmatched. Germline CDR1 reads MNHNS; CDR2 reads SASEGT. This CDR3 is 17 amino acids long. CDR3 protein: CASSESAGLAGAIEQFS. The DNA of the CDR3 is TGTGCCAGCAGTGAATCGGCGGGACTAGCGGGGGCTATTGAGCAGTTCTCC.

The J gene is TRBJ2-3, the V gene TRBV20-1, with a possible D match to TRBD2 (6 bases). Germline-derived CDR1 and CDR2 are DFQATT and SNEGSKA (reference sequence). Trimming removed 5 bases from V and 2 bases from J, with 8 bases in between. The length of the CDR3 is 12 residues. The CDR3 DNA sequence: TGCAGTGCTCGGGAGCTCACAGATACGCAGTATTTT. Translating it yields CSARELTDTQYF.